This T cell receptor (beta chain) derives from a study of beta chain features in type 1 diabetes. Study overall: Examination covered approximately 100 million sorted cells spanning all samples.

Each population that was sorted was more than 95% pure. A word on this clone: The antigen remains undetermined.

V shed 7 bases and J shed 4 bases, with 7 bases lying between them. Germline values: CDR1 SQVTM, CDR2 ANQGSEA. The CDR3 length is 11 residues. Findings and limits, study-wide: A greater similarity of naive, central memory and Treg TCRB repertoires was seen among patients than among healthy donors.

Every bit of the isolated RNA underwent reverse transcription, so sequencing read expressed TCRB transcripts. The data were produced by immunoSEQ multiplex PCR, yet TCRdb's version contains in-frame clones alone and is incomplete. Of some 360,000 clones listed, around 20% were seen once; the top ten hold about 0.044%. The rearrangement joins TRBV29-1 to TRBJ1-4, with D hard to call. Sequences were obtained from naive CD4+ T cells from blood. This TCR came from a woman aged 18-29 years in good health. The CDR3 region has the DNA TGCAGCGCAGTATTTAATGAAAAACTGTTTTTT. Protein sequence: CSAVFNEKLFF.